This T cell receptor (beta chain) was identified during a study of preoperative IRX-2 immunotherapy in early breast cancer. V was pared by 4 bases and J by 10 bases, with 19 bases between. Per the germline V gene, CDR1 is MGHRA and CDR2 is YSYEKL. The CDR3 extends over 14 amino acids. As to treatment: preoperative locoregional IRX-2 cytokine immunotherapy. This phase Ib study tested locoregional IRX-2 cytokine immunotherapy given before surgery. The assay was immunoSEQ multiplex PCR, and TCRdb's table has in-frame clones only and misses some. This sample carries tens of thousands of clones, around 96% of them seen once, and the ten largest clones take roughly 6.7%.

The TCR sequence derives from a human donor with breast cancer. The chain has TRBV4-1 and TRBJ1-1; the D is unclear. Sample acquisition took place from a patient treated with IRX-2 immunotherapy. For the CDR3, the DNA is TGCGCCAGCAGCCTGCACTCTAAGGAGGTTCTAGCTTTCTTT. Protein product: CASSLHSKEVLAFF.